The rows below give T cell receptor beta chains drawn from one sample of a study of blood T cell repertoires in COVID-19. TCRdb keeps only in-frame clones here, not all; method: immunoSEQ multiplex PCR. The top ten clones hold 10% to 15% of a sample with about 130,000 clones, approximately 80% of them seen once. The sequencing input was peripheral blood. These receptor sequences come from a woman aged 55 to 70 with acute or convalescent COVID-19. The CDR3 runs from the conserved cysteine through the conserved F or W. A D gene is named only where the DNA matches it firmly. Expanded clones get a size class; other rows say once, few or many, or leave the size out.

j_call clone_size v_call d_call cdr3_aa cdr3_nt
TRBJ1-2 . TRBV27 TRBD1 CASRTAHQGETGYTF TGTGCCAGCCGTACCGCCCATCAGGGGGAAACTGGCTACACCTTC
TRBJ1-2 . TRBV7-3 TRBD1 CASSAPAGGLTF TGTGCCAGCAGCGCCCCCGCAGGGGGCCTTACCTTC
TRBJ2-5 . TRBV9 TRBD2 CASSAAGGPKETQYF TGTGCCAGCAGCGCGGCGGGAGGACCTAAAGAGACCCAGTACTTC
TRBJ2-3 . TRBV15 . CATSRDARGKDTQYF TGTGCCACCAGCAGAGATGCCCGGGGAAAAGATACGCAGTATTTT
TRBJ2-6 . TRBV7-9 . CASSSWETGANVLTF TGTGCCAGCAGCTCCTGGGAGACTGGGGCCAACGTCCTGACTTTC
TRBJ1-1 . TRBV7-3 . CASSLYQGTEAFF TGTGCCAGCAGCTTATACCAGGGGACTGAAGCTTTCTTT
TRBJ1-5 . TRBV5-1 . CASSPRGGDNQPQHF TGCGCCAGCAGCCCCCGGGGGGGGGACAATCAGCCCCAGCATTTT
TRBJ1-6 . TRBV6-5 . CASSDRVYNSPLHF TGTGCCAGCAGCGACCGGGTCTATAATTCACCCCTCCACTTT
TRBJ1-5 once TRBV5-4 TRBD1 CASSLAGQGRNQPQHF TGTGCCAGCAGCTTGGCGGGACAGGGCCGCAATCAGCCCCAGCATTTT
TRBJ2-5 . TRBV5-1 . CASSLGGQGGETQYF TGCGCCAGCAGCTTGGGTGGGCAGGGTGGAGAGACCCAGTACTTC
TRBJ2-6 . TRBV28 . CASRPLFWEAGANVLTF TGTGCCAGCAGACCACTTTTTTGGGAGGCTGGGGCCAACGTCCTGACTTTC
TRBJ1-4 . TRBV2 TRBD1 CASKGTGGLGPNEKLFF TGTGCCAGCAAGGGGACAGGGGGCCTAGGGCCCAATGAAAAACTGTTTTTT
TRBJ1-1 . TRBV3-1/TRBV3-2 TRBD1 CASSPSGTGRPEAFF TGTGCCAGCAGCCCTTCTGGGACAGGGCGTCCGGAAGCTTTCTTT
TRBJ1-1 . TRBV28 . CASSLILYGTEAFF TGTGCCAGCAGTTTAATCCTTTACGGCACTGAAGCTTTCTTT
TRBJ1-4 . TRBV5-1 . CASSGPSGGGEKLFF TGCGCCAGCAGCGGCCCCTCGGGAGGGGGTGAAAAACTGTTTTTT
TRBJ1-2 . TRBV4-1 . CASSQENIGGLHGYTF TGCGCCAGCAGCCAAGAGAATATTGGAGGGCTCCATGGCTACACCTTC
TRBJ1-2 . TRBV30 . CAWSTGYGYTF TGTGCCTGGAGCACAGGGTATGGCTACACCTTC
TRBJ2-2 . TRBV30 . CAWSGQGPGELFF TGTGCCTGGAGTGGGCAGGGGCCCGGGGAGCTGTTTTTT
TRBJ2-2 . TRBV5-6 TRBD2 CASSRVAGTGELFF TGTGCCAGCAGTCGAGTAGCGGGGACCGGGGAGCTGTTTTTT
TRBJ1-1 once TRBV6-5 TRBD1 CASSYPGQTPNTEAFF TGTGCCAGCAGTTACCCGGGACAGACACCGAACACTGAAGCTTTCTTT
TRBJ1-5 . TRBV11-2 . CASSLAPTGAWPQHF TGTGCCAGCAGCTTAGCCCCCACAGGCGCTTGGCCCCAGCATTTT
TRBJ1-1 few TRBV5-1 TRBD1 CASRGGESNTEAFF TGCGCCAGCAGAGGGGGCGAATCGAACACTGAAGCTTTCTTT
TRBJ1-1 . TRBV11-2 . CASSPQGFSEAFF TGTGCCAGCAGCCCCCAGGGGTTTTCTGAAGCTTTCTTT
TRBJ1-1 . TRBV6-1 . CASSDGGTGRRTEAFF TGTGCCAGCAGTGACGGGGGAACAGGAAGGAGGACTGAAGCTTTCTTT
TRBJ1-5 . TRBV5-1 TRBD1 CASSSGTGSNQPQHF TGCGCCAGCAGCTCTGGGACAGGGAGCAATCAGCCCCAGCATTTT
TRBJ1-2 . TRBV9 . CASSVSENYGYTF TGTGCCAGCAGCGTCTCCGAGAATTATGGCTACACCTTC
TRBJ1-2 . TRBV19 TRBD1 CASFGTGGYGYTF TGTGCCAGCTTTGGGACAGGGGGTTATGGCTACACCTTC
TRBJ1-1 . TRBV7-9 TRBD1 CASSLGRGIGEAFF TGTGCCAGCAGCTTAGGCAGGGGGATTGGCGAAGCTTTCTTT
TRBJ1-2 . TRBV20-1 . CSGRVADGYTF TGCAGTGGACGGGTAGCCGATGGCTACACCTTC
TRBJ2-1 . TRBV7-9 . CATHSQGGDEQFF TGTGCCACCCATTCACAGGGTGGCGATGAGCAGTTCTTC
TRBJ1-2 . TRBV29-1 . CSGAGLDGYTF TGCAGCGGGGCGGGGCTTGATGGCTACACCTTC
TRBJ2-1 . TRBV4-1 . CASSQEPTADNEQFF TGCGCCAGCAGCCAAGAACCCACCGCGGACAATGAGCAGTTCTTC
TRBJ2-2 . TRBV7-2 . CASSYATNTGELFF TGTGCCAGCAGCTATGCGACGAACACCGGGGAGCTGTTTTTT
TRBJ1-2 . TRBV7-2 TRBD1 CASSPGTETNYGYTF TGTGCCAGCAGCCCCGGGACAGAGACTAACTATGGCTACACCTTC
TRBJ1-3 . TRBV28 . CASSSNRAGNTIYF TGTGCCAGCAGTTCCAACCGCGCTGGAAACACCATATATTTT
TRBJ2-7 once TRBV7-7 TRBD1 CASSLGQGIGYEQYF TGTGCCAGCAGCTTGGGACAGGGAATTGGCTACGAGCAGTACTTC
TRBJ2-5 . TRBV7-8 . CASSFQGGQETQYF TGTGCCAGCAGCTTTCAGGGGGGACAAGAGACCCAGTACTTC
TRBJ1-6 . TRBV6-5 . CASSSTSGPSPLHF TGTGCCAGCAGTTCTACGAGCGGTCCTTCACCCCTCCACTTT
TRBJ1-3 . TRBV5-6 TRBD1 CASSFLTGGSGNTIYF TGTGCCAGCAGCTTCCTAACAGGGGGCTCTGGAAACACCATATATTTT
TRBJ1-2 . TRBV27 TRBD1 CATGDRFYGYTF TGTGCCACCGGGGACAGGTTCTATGGCTACACCTTC
TRBJ1-2 . TRBV5-4 . CASGLTGTPGYTF TGTGCCAGCGGACTCACAGGGACCCCTGGCTACACCTTC
TRBJ1-1 once TRBV6-5 TRBD1 CASLTGVEAFF TGTGCCAGCCTCACAGGGGTCGAAGCTTTCTTT
TRBJ2-7 . TRBV6-6 . CASSSRYEQYF TGTGCCAGCAGTTCTCGCTACGAGCAGTACTTC